The TCR beta chain described here comes from a study of OX40 agonist ivuxolimab in advanced cancers. Study findings and constraints: Expanded peripheral T cells had an undetermined antigen specificity.

The V gene lost 0 bases and the J gene lost 4 bases, with 13 bases spanning the gap. The CDR3 sequence is 16 residues long. Germline V CDR1 and CDR2: MNHEY, SVGAGI. Profiling relied on immunoSEQ multiplex PCR, and the TCRdb table lists in-frame clones only, not all of them. The data hold some 61,000 clones, with approximately 87% observed a single time. For this clone: Its specificity is not known.

The starting material was CD4+ or CD8+ T cells sorted from blood, obtained in a trial of the OX40 agonist ivuxolimab. This sequence originates from an adult with an advanced solid tumor such as melanoma, head and neck, liver or kidney cancer. The chain employs TRBV6-5 and TRBJ2-1; D possibly uses TRBD1 or TRBD2 (5 bases each). The DNA of the CDR3 is TGTGCCAGCAGTTACTCGGGCGGTGGGGGATACAATGAGCAGTTCTTC. Translation gives CASSYSGGGGYNEQFF.